The 29 T cell receptor beta chains below all came from one sample that was sequenced in a study of cytomegalovirus exposure and HLA in healthy donors. PCR was performed using 60 Vbeta and 13 Jbeta primers. Sequencing was performed with immunoSEQ multiplex PCR; in TCRdb, only in-frame clones are kept and a portion is missing. The table lists around 67,000 clones, over 60% of them singletons. What was sequenced was PBMCs. Source of these receptors: a woman aged 45 to 65 in good health and CMV-seronegative.

The chain combines TRBV28 with TRBJ1-2, with 8 nucleotides matching TRBD1. The CDR3 sequence is 14 residues long. V trimming: 5 bases; J trimming: 3 bases; junction bases outside the gene matches: 5. Germline V lookup: CDR1 MDHEN, CDR2 SYDVKM. Here the CDR3 DNA reads TGTGCCAGCAGTCCCGGACAGGGTTACTATGGCTACACCTTC. The encoded protein is CASSPGQGYYGYTF.

The chain carries TRBV4-1 and TRBJ1-5; 9 nucleotides line up with TRBD1. From germline, CDR1 is MGHRA and CDR2 YSYEKL. Trimming removed 4 bases from V and 5 bases from J; junction bases left unmatched: 6. CDR3 length: 15 amino acids. This CDR3 reads CASSRYRGPDQPQHF. The CDR3 region has the DNA TGCGCCAGCAGCCGATACAGGGGGCCGGATCAGCCCCAGCATTTT.

The chain links TRBV6-5 to TRBJ2-4, with D possibly being TRBD1 (6 bases). The length of the CDR3 is 15 residues. The V gene lost 6 bases and the J gene lost 2 bases, with 14 bases spanning the gap. The germline V gene encodes CDR1 MNHEY and CDR2 SVGAGI. CDR3 nucleotide sequence: TGTGCCAGCAGAAACAACCAGGGGACCAAAAACATTCAGTACTTC. It is translated as CASRNNQGTKNIQYF.

This chain links TRBV7-9 with TRBJ2-1; 10 nucleotides align to TRBD1. Trimming removed 1 base from V and 7 bases from J; junction bases left unmatched: 1. Germline V gene data show CDR1 as SEHNR and CDR2 as FQNEAQ (reference sequence). The CDR3 is 14 amino acids. DNA of the CDR3: TGTGCCAGCAGCTTAGGGACAGGGGGGAATGAGCAGTTCTTC. The encoded protein is CASSLGTGGNEQFF.

The chain couples TRBV25-1 to TRBJ1-3, with 9 bases lining up with TRBD1. Per germline, CDR1 MGHDK and CDR2 SYGVNS. The ends lost 1 base at V and 3 bases at J; junction bases unmatched: 4. This CDR3 spans 16 amino acids. CDR3 sequence (DNA): TGTGCCAGCAGTGAATGGGGGGACAGGGATGGAAACACCATATATTTT. Protein: CASSEWGDRDGNTIYF.

The chain carries TRBV4-3 and TRBJ2-3, with D tentatively TRBD2 (6 bases). The CDR3 extends over 15 amino acids. V lost 2 bases to trimming and J lost 3 bases, with 12 bases between them. The germline CDR1 and CDR2 sequences are LGHNA and YSLEER. The CDR3: CASSQLGRGTDTQYF. The CDR3 coding sequence is TGCGCCAGCAGCCAACTCGGGAGAGGGACAGATACGCAGTATTTT.

Only one count was recorded for this clone. The chain recombines TRBV9 with TRBJ2-1, with TRBD2 matching 9 bases. Trimming cost V 2 bases and J 4 bases; bases outside gene matches: 7. Germline V gene data show CDR1 as SGDLS and CDR2 as YYNGEE. This CDR3 comprises 16 residues. The CDR3 loop is CASSVGGSGRYNEQFF. The CDR3 coding sequence is TGTGCCAGCAGCGTGGGCGGGAGCGGGAGGTACAATGAGCAGTTCTTC.

This rearrangement joins TRBV9 to TRBJ2-1, with D possibly being TRBD1 (5 bases). This CDR3 comprises 14 residues. In germline, CDR1 is SGDLS, CDR2 YYNGEE. V lost 0 bases, J lost 4 bases, and 8 bases lay in between. The CDR3: CASSVEGRYNEQFF. CDR3 nucleotides: TGTGCCAGCAGCGTAGAGGGGCGGTACAATGAGCAGTTCTTC.

This clone occurred a few times. This chain joins TRBV5-6 and TRBJ2-3; maybe TRBD2 (5 bases). Germline CDR1 is SGHDT and CDR2 is YYEEEE. The CDR3 runs 15 residues. Trimming took off 0 bases at V and 3 bases at J, with 11 bases between the two ends. In DNA form, the CDR3 reads TGTGCCAGCAGCTTGGTGGGAGAAACGACAGATACGCAGTATTTT. Its protein is CASSLVGETTDTQYF.

The chain has TRBV5-1 and TRBJ1-1; 9 nucleotides align to TRBD1. Germline V gives CDR1 SGHRS, CDR2 YFSETQ. There are 14 residues in the CDR3. Trimming took 0 bases from V and 5 from J; bases not matched to a gene: 2. The CDR3 protein is CASSLGDRVTEAFF. CDR3 sequence (DNA): TGCGCCAGCAGCTTGGGGGACAGGGTAACTGAAGCTTTCTTT. Together with reference TRBV5-1 and TRBJ1-1, the CDR3 gives the full variable domain: KAGVTQTPRYLIKTRGQQVTLSCSPISGHRSVSWYQQTPGQGLQFLFEYFSETQRNKGNFPGRFSGRQFSNSRSEMNVSTLELGDSALYLCASSLGDRVTEAFFGQGTRLTVV.

The chain couples TRBV25-1 to TRBJ1-2; 10 bases are shared with TRBD1. J gave up 2 bases and V 5 bases, and 5 bases lay outside the gene matches. The CDR3 is 15 residues long. Germline V lookup: CDR1 MGHDK, CDR2 SYGVNS. CDR3 in DNA: TGTGCCAGCAGTCGAACGGGACAGGGGAACTATGGCTACACCTTC. This sequence encodes CASSRTGQGNYGYTF.

The chain uses TRBV5-6 and TRBJ2-1; TRBD2 matches 10 bases. CDR3 length: 15 residues. Trimming removed 3 bases from V and 7 bases from J; junction bases left unmatched: 7. Germline V lookup: CDR1 SGHDT, CDR2 YYEEEE. The CDR3 protein is CASSSGTSAVNEQFF. In DNA, the CDR3 is TGTGCCAGCAGCTCCGGGACTAGCGCTGTTAATGAGCAGTTCTTC. Full variable domain (rest looked up from reference TRBV5-6 and TRBJ2-1): DAGVTQSPTHLIKTRGQQVTLRCSPKSGHDTVSWYQQALGQGPQFIFQYYEEEERQRGNFPDRFSGHQFPNYSSELNVNALLLGDSALYLCASSSGTSAVNEQFFGPGTRLTVL.

The gene calls are TRBV7-3 and TRBJ1-1; the D is unclear. This CDR3 comprises 14 residues. The germline CDR1 and CDR2 sequences are SGHTA and FQGTGA. V dropped 3 bases and J dropped 3 bases, with 11 bases sitting between them. The CDR3 is CASSFSPRDTEAFF. CDR3 sequence (DNA): TGTGCCAGCAGCTTTTCCCCCCGGGACACTGAAGCTTTCTTT.

The chain is built from TRBV28 and TRBJ1-2; TRBD1 might be the D (5 bases). The CDR3 sequence is 11 residues long. CDR1 and CDR2 (germline): MDHEN, SYDVKM. V was cut by 10 bases and J by 6 bases, with 12 bases left in between. The CDR3 nucleotides are TGTGCCACCATCCAGGGTAATGGCTACACCTTC. Residues: CATIQGNGYTF.

CDR3 sequence: CASSPDWGRLGNEQFF. CDR3 nucleotides: TGTGCCAGCAGCCCGGACTGGGGTAGGCTGGGGAATGAGCAGTTCTTC. The J gene is TRBJ2-1, the V gene TRBV7-2; tentatively, D is TRBD2 (5 bases). The ends were cut back, 5 bases at V and 7 bases at J, with 21 bases in the middle. Germline loops: CDR1 SGHTA, CDR2 FQGNSA. This CDR3 comprises 16 residues.

The chain carries TRBV28 and TRBJ1-5, with D maybe TRBD1 (6 bases). This CDR3 has 15 amino acids. V dropped 6 bases and J dropped 0 bases, with 12 bases sitting between them. The germline V gene encodes CDR1 MDHEN and CDR2 SYDVKM. The CDR3 nucleotides are TGTGCCAGCAGGAACAGGGTTCTTAGCAATCAGCCCCAGCATTTT. It specifies CASRNRVLSNQPQHF.

The chain recombines TRBV4-3 with TRBJ1-1; tentatively, D is TRBD1 (5 bases). The CDR3 spans 16 residues. V lost 4 bases and J lost 1, with 16 bases in between. The germline V gene has CDR1 LGHNA and CDR2 YSLEER. CDR3 nucleotide sequence: TGCGCCAGCAGCCTAACCGAAGTGACAGCGAACACTGAAGCTTTCTTT. Amino acid sequence: CASSLTEVTANTEAFF.

The chain joins TRBV2 to TRBJ2-3; a weak D match, TRBD1 (5 bases). Trimming removed 6 bases at V and 5 bases at J, with 15 bases between. The germline V gene encodes CDR1 SNHLY and CDR2 FYNNEI. The CDR3 totals 14 residues. In DNA form, the CDR3 reads TGTGCCAGCAGCCGACAGTCATGGGGAGATACGCAGTATTTT. Amino acid sequence: CASSRQSWGDTQYF.

The V gene is TRBV7-6, the J gene TRBJ1-1, with 7 bases matching TRBD1. V gave up 2 bases and J gave up 4 bases; unmatched junction bases: 4. The CDR3 runs 14 residues. CDR1 and CDR2 from the germline V gene are SGHVS and FNYEAQ. Written as DNA, the CDR3 is TGTGCCAGCAGCTTAACAGGGGAAGCCACTGAAGCTTTCTTT. Its protein product is CASSLTGEATEAFF.

The chain links TRBV4-2 to TRBJ1-3; D remains ambiguous. This CDR3 is 17 amino acids long. CDR1 is LGHNA and CDR2 is YNFKEQ in the germline V gene. Trimming pared 0 bases from V and 5 bases from J, leaving 17 bases between. The CDR3 region has the DNA TGTGCCAGCAGCCAAGATGGTGTGGCCAGATATCGAAACACCATATATTTT. Residues: CASSQDGVARYRNTIYF.

This rearrangement joins TRBV4-2 to TRBJ1-1; 8 nucleotides match TRBD1. The V and J ends lost 3 bases and 5 bases, in that order; junction bases with no gene match: 8. Germline-derived CDR1 and CDR2 are LGHNA and YNFKEQ. CDR3 length: 15 residues. For the CDR3, the DNA is TGTGCCAGCAGCCATGCGACAGGGGTGTGGACTGAAGCTTTCTTT. Its translation is CASSHATGVWTEAFF.

The rearrangement uses TRBV2 and TRBJ1-1; D call uncertain. The CDR3 spans 12 residues. CDR1 SNHLY and CDR2 FYNNEI come from the germline V gene. V was shortened by 8 bases and J by 6 bases, with 13 bases between the two germline ends. In nucleotides, the CDR3 is TGTGCCAGCTCCAATCGCGTGGCTGAAGCTTTCTTT. Translated: CASSNRVAEAFF.

The chain recombines TRBV29-1 with TRBJ2-1, with 7 nucleotides matching TRBD2. The CDR3 runs 15 residues. V was pared by 4 bases and J by 0 bases, with 6 bases of the junction left unmatched. In germline, CDR1 is SQVTM, CDR2 ANQGSEA. In nucleotides, the CDR3 is TGCAGCGTTGGACCAGCGGGATACTCCTACAATGAGCAGTTCTTC. It codes for CSVGPAGYSYNEQFF.

The CDR3 reads CASSLVWTEAEAFF. CDR3 bases: TGTGCCAGCAGCTTAGTTTGGACAGAGGCTGAAGCTTTCTTT. V is TRBV7-2 and J is TRBJ1-1, with a tentative D call TRBD1 (6 bases). Germline V gene sequence: CDR1 SGHTA, CDR2 FQGNSA. V shed 1 base and J shed 6 bases, with 12 bases lying between them. The CDR3 totals 14 residues.

The rearrangement joins TRBV7-8 to TRBJ1-1; D gene unclear. The CDR3 consists of 12 residues. Germline V gives CDR1 SGHVS, CDR2 FQNEAQ. Trimming removed 0 bases at V and 12 bases at J, with 11 bases between. As DNA, the CDR3 is TGTGCCAGCAGCTTAGCTCGAGGGTCGACTTTCTTT. It is translated as CASSLARGSTFF.

This clone was recorded only once. The rearrangement uses TRBV7-9 and TRBJ2-2; tentative D call: TRBD1 (6 bases). This CDR3 comprises 19 residues. The V gene lost 2 bases and the J gene lost 1 base, with 20 bases spanning the gap. CDR1 and CDR2 (germline): SEHNR, FQNEAQ (reference sequence). Written as DNA, the CDR3 is TGTGCCAGCAGCTTAAAAGAGTTAACCGGGACAATGAACACCGGGGAGCTGTTTTTT. Its protein product is CASSLKELTGTMNTGELFF.

The chain combines TRBV28 with TRBJ2-1, with 7 nucleotides matching TRBD1. Per germline, CDR1 MDHEN and CDR2 SYDVKM. Trimming at V came to 8 bases and at J to 7 bases, leaving 5 bases not matched to a gene. There are 12 residues in the CDR3. Here the CDR3 reads CASAPQGNEQFF. CDR3 nucleotides: TGTGCCAGCGCCCCACAGGGGAATGAGCAGTTCTTC.

The chain is built from TRBV2 and TRBJ1-2, with a possible D match to TRBD1 (6 bases). The CDR3 spans 13 residues. CDR1 and CDR2 from the germline V gene are SNHLY and FYNNEI. V was trimmed by 6 bases and J by 4 bases, leaving 12 bases between them. The chain's CDR3 is CASSRTELYGYTF. The CDR3 DNA follows: TGTGCCAGCAGCCGGACAGAGCTCTATGGCTACACCTTC.

The V and J genes are TRBV7-2 and TRBJ1-5; TRBD1 is a possible D gene (5 bases). V was trimmed by 5 bases and J by 10 bases, leaving 9 bases between them. The CDR3 runs to 11 residues. Germline CDR1 is SGHTA and CDR2 is FQGNSA. The CDR3: CASSPGGPQHF. Written as DNA, the CDR3 is TGTGCCAGCAGCCCCGGGGGTCCCCAGCATTTT.